These 30 T cell receptor beta chains came from one sample sequenced in a study of glioma-infiltrating T cells after dendritic cell vaccination. Time point in this sample: after dendritic cell vaccination, including at tumor progression/relapse. Data came from immunoSEQ multiplex PCR; TCRdb stores just in-frame clones and leaves some out. This sample has 70,000 to 90,000 clones; roughly 87% occur once, and the top ten carry 5.5% to 8%. The material sequenced was blood, taken after dendritic cell vaccination. The receptors derive from a human donor with glioblastoma.

This chain joins TRBV7-3 and TRBJ1-1; perhaps TRBD1 as D (6 bases). CDR1 is SGHTA, CDR2 FQGTGA, per germline. V lost 2 bases and J 8 bases, leaving 15 bases between the germline ends. The CDR3 totals 14 residues. CDR3 in amino acids: CASSLWADSEEAFF. The CDR3 DNA sequence: TGTGCCAGCAGCTTATGGGCGGACAGCGAGGAAGCTTTCTTT.

The chain uses TRBV7-9 and TRBJ1-5, with D uncertain. The CDR3 runs 13 residues. Trimming removed 11 bases from V and 2 bases from J, with 13 bases in between. Germline CDR1 reads SEHNR; CDR2 reads FQNEAQ (reference sequence). CDR3 nucleotide sequence: TGTGCCTCGACTATCGATGGCAATCAGCCCCAGCATTTT. Translation: CASTIDGNQPQHF.

The chain uses TRBV4-3 and TRBJ1-2; 8 bases fit TRBD1. With V trimmed by 0 bases and J by 7 bases, 10 bases remained unmatched. The CDR3 is made up of 16 amino acids. In germline, CDR1 is LGHNA, CDR2 YSLEER. CDR3 DNA sequence: TGCGCCAGCAGCCAAGATATAGCCGGACAGGGCTTTGGCTACACCTTC. Encoded protein: CASSQDIAGQGFGYTF.

The chain links TRBV7-6 to TRBJ2-1; 8 bases map to TRBD1. This CDR3 contains 15 residues. After removal of 5 bases from V and 5 bases from J, the junction contained 8 bases not matched to a gene. Germline V CDR1 and CDR2: SGHVS, FNYEAQ. CDR3: CASSLTGGRDNEQFF. The CDR3 nucleotides read TGTGCCAGCAGCCTAACAGGGGGAAGGGACAATGAGCAGTTCTTC.

V is TRBV7-2 and J is TRBJ1-1; D is unclear. Trimming stripped 6 bases from V and 0 bases from J, with 11 bases between. This CDR3 is built from 14 residues. CDR1 SGHTA and CDR2 FQGNSA come from the germline V gene. The CDR3 loop is CASSQYVLNTEAFF. In nucleotides, the CDR3 is TGTGCCAGCAGTCAGTATGTACTGAACACTGAAGCTTTCTTT.

This sequence joins TRBV4-1 and TRBJ1-5; tentatively, D is TRBD1 (5 bases). The CDR3 is 17 amino acids. The V gene's germline CDR1 is MGHRA and CDR2 YSYEKL. V lost 2 bases and J 2 bases, leaving 16 bases between the germline ends. This chain's CDR3 is CASSQPETELGNQPQHF. DNA for the CDR3: TGCGCCAGCAGCCAACCCGAGACAGAGCTCGGCAATCAGCCCCAGCATTTT.

The chain recombines TRBV19 with TRBJ2-4; possible D gene TRBD1, 6 bases. The V end lost 7 bases, the J end lost 7 bases, and 17 bases lay between the germline ends. Germline V gives CDR1 LNHDA, CDR2 SQIVND (reference sequence). The CDR3 consists of 14 residues. DNA for the CDR3: TGTGCCAGTATGCAGGGACAATCGGTGAACATTCAGTACTTC. Translating it yields CASMQGQSVNIQYF.

This rearrangement joins TRBV19 to TRBJ1-5; the D gene is possibly TRBD1 (6 bases). This CDR3 is 16 amino acids long. Between the trimmed V and J ends, which lost 1 base and 2 bases, there was a span of 12 bases. The germline CDR1 and CDR2 sequences are LNHDA and SQIVND (reference sequence). CDR3 loop: CASSIGRGGGNQPQHF. DNA of the CDR3: TGTGCCAGTAGTATAGGGAGAGGGGGAGGCAATCAGCCCCAGCATTTT.

This chain uses TRBV5-6 with TRBJ2-3; 7 bases fit TRBD2. Per germline, CDR1 SGHDT and CDR2 YYEEEE. The CDR3 has 15 residues. Germline trimming cut 4 bases from V and 1 base from J; bases unmatched to any gene: 6. CDR3 region: CASSQPSGGTDTQYF. In DNA, the CDR3 is TGTGCCAGCAGCCAGCCCAGCGGGGGCACAGATACGCAGTATTTT.

The genes are TRBV7-9 and TRBJ2-7, with 8 bases identical to TRBD2. The CDR3 contains 15 residues. The ends lost 0 bases at V and 2 bases at J; junction bases unmatched: 3. Germline CDR1 SEHNR, CDR2 FQNEAQ (reference sequence). CDR3 in amino acids: CASSLASGGTYEQYF. DNA for the CDR3: TGTGCCAGCAGCTTAGCGAGCGGGGGAACCTACGAGCAGTACTTC.

The genes are TRBV6-4 and TRBJ2-7, with TRBD2 matching over 9 bases. In germline, CDR1 is MRHNA, CDR2 SNTAGT. The CDR3 is 14 amino acids. V lost 7 bases to trimming and J lost 0 bases; unmatched junction nucleotides: 4. CDR3 nucleotides: TGTGCCAGCACTGGCGGGGGGGACTCCTACGAGCAGTACTTC. It yields the protein CASTGGGDSYEQYF.

This chain connects TRBV19 to TRBJ1-1; D is unresolved. Germline assignment: CDR1 LNHDA and CDR2 SQIVND (reference sequence). V was pared by 7 bases and J by 1 base, with 10 bases between. This CDR3 region has 13 residues. CDR3 loop: CASIEQPNTEAFF. The CDR3 region has the DNA TGTGCCAGTATTGAACAACCGAACACTGAAGCTTTCTTT.

The chain recombines TRBV7-8 with TRBJ2-7; D may be TRBD1 (7 bases). The CDR3 is 17 residues long. Trimming stripped 2 bases from V and 2 bases from J, with 19 bases between. Germline lookup yields CDR1 SGHVS and CDR2 FQNEAQ. This CDR3 is CASSLRGGRGATYEQYF. The CDR3 bases are TGTGCCAGCAGCTTAAGGGGCGGCAGGGGGGCAACCTACGAGCAGTACTTC.

The gene calls are TRBV15 and TRBJ1-2; 7 positions agree with TRBD1. The V gene's germline CDR1 is LNHNV and CDR2 YYDKDF (reference sequence). Germline trimming cut 2 bases from V and 4 bases from J; bases unmatched to any gene: 10. The CDR3 totals 16 residues. CDR3 coding DNA: TGTGCCACCAGCAGACAAGGGGGCACGTTGAGCTATGGCTACACCTTC. Residues: CATSRQGGTLSYGYTF.

The chain carries TRBV5-1 and TRBJ1-1; weak D call: TRBD1 (5 bases). Trimming pared 4 bases from V and 3 bases from J, leaving 10 bases between. CDR3 length: 13 residues. Per germline, CDR1 SGHRS and CDR2 YFSETQ. The CDR3 sequence is CASSMTRDTEAFF. The CDR3 region has the DNA TGCGCCAGCAGCATGACCAGGGACACTGAAGCTTTCTTT. Supplemented by reference TRBV5-1 and TRBJ1-1, the full variable domain reads KAGVTQTPRYLIKTRGQQVTLSCSPISGHRSVSWYQQTPGQGLQFLFEYFSETQRNKGNFPGRFSGRQFSNSRSEMNVSTLELGDSALYLCASSMTRDTEAFFGQGTRLTVV.

The chain uses TRBV5-1 and TRBJ1-1; D perhaps matches TRBD1 (6 bases). This CDR3 contains 14 residues. Germline-derived CDR1 and CDR2 are SGHRS and YFSETQ. V dropped 4 bases and J dropped 4 bases, with 14 bases sitting between them. This CDR3 reads CASSGQGFSTEAFF. The CDR3, as DNA: TGCGCCAGCAGCGGGCAGGGGTTTTCCACTGAAGCTTTCTTT.

V usage is TRBV4-3 and J usage is TRBJ1-2; tentatively, D is TRBD1 (6 bases). V was pared by 2 bases and J by 1 base, with 8 bases between. Germline V gene sequence: CDR1 LGHNA, CDR2 YSLEER. The CDR3 has 14 residues. The CDR3, as DNA: TGCGCCAGCAGCCAACAGGGGTTTAACTATGGCTACACCTTC. It encodes CASSQQGFNYGYTF.

The CDR3 nucleotides are TGTGCCAGCAGTCCTTCACTAGACACCGGGGAGCTGTTTTTT. This translates into CASSPSLDTGELFF. The chain is built from TRBV6-5 and TRBJ2-2; a weak D match, TRBD2 (5 bases). The V gene lost 5 bases and the J gene lost 3 bases, with 10 bases spanning the gap. Germline V CDR1 and CDR2: MNHEY, SVGAGI. The CDR3 loop spans 14 amino acids.

The genes are TRBV27 and TRBJ1-2, with a weak D call TRBD1 (5 bases). Germline V gene lookup returns CDR1 MNHEY and CDR2 SMNVEV (reference sequence). The CDR3 has 14 amino acids. V was cut by 6 bases and J by 4 bases, with 15 bases left in between. The CDR3 DNA is TGTGCCAGCAGCGACTCGGGGGGACTCTATGGCTACACCTTC. This codes for CASSDSGGLYGYTF.

This clone was recorded a few times. The genes are TRBV6-5 and TRBJ1-1; no clear D. Trimming left V 7 bases short and J 10 bases short, with 22 bases between. The CDR3 runs to 14 residues. Looked up from germline, CDR1 is MNHEY and CDR2 is SVGAGI. DNA for the CDR3: TGTGCCAGCACTTCAACCTCCTCTATACGGGGAGCTTTCTTT. Its translation: CASTSTSSIRGAFF.

The rearrangement joins TRBV6-5 to TRBJ1-2; D is perhaps TRBD1 (5 bases). The CDR3 totals 14 residues. Germline CDR1 MNHEY, CDR2 SVGAGI. Trimming shortened V by 2 bases and J by 6 bases, and 13 bases separated the two germline ends. The CDR3 DNA sequence: TGTGCCAGCAGTTACAGGCAGGGCGGGGATGGCTACACCTTC. This codes for CASSYRQGGDGYTF.

This clone came up many times. The chain has TRBV18 and TRBJ1-1, with D perhaps matching TRBD1 (6 bases). V lost 3 bases, J lost 8 bases, and 19 bases lay in between. This CDR3 comprises 15 residues. Germline V gene lookup returns CDR1 KGHSH and CDR2 LQKENI. CDR3 coding DNA: TGTGCCAGCTCACCTGCTAGGACAGTAGGGTGGGAAGCTTTCTTT. As protein: CASSPARTVGWEAFF. The full variable domain, in which reference TRBV18 and TRBJ1-1 provide the parts outside the CDR3, is NAGVMQNPRHLVRRRGQEARLRCSPMKGHSHVYWYRQLPEEGLKFMVYLQKENIIDESGMPKERFSAEFPKEGPSILRIQQVVRGDSAAYFCASSPARTVGWEAFFGQGTRLTVV.

To note about this clone: Other DNA sequences in the sample encode the same CDR3. V and J are TRBV5-1 and TRBJ1-1; tentatively, D is TRBD1 (6 bases). Trimming cost V 3 bases and J 3 bases, with 9 bases left between them. This CDR3 is 13 amino acids long. Germline V gene lookup returns CDR1 SGHRS and CDR2 YFSETQ. This CDR3 is CASSSRGDTEAFF. The CDR3, as DNA: TGCGCCAGCAGCTCCAGGGGTGACACTGAAGCTTTCTTT.

This chain joins TRBV11-2 and TRBJ1-3; D is perhaps TRBD1 (5 bases). Between the trimmed V and J ends, which lost 0 bases and 4 bases, there was a span of 10 bases. The V gene's germline CDR1 is SGHAT and CDR2 FQNNGV. This CDR3 has 15 residues. As DNA, the CDR3 is TGTGCCAGCAGCTTAGATGCGCCAGGGGGAAACACCATATATTTT. Protein product: CASSLDAPGGNTIYF.

The CDR3 loop reads CSVEDLTGGGYGYTF. In nucleotides, the CDR3 is TGCAGCGTTGAAGATCTGACAGGGGGCGGCTATGGCTACACCTTC. The chain carries TRBV29-1 and TRBJ1-2; 10 bases align to TRBD1. This CDR3 has 15 residues. Germline values: CDR1 SQVTM, CDR2 ANQGSEA. V trimming: 0 bases; J trimming: 4 bases; junction bases outside the gene matches: 5.

J is TRBJ2-7 and V is TRBV19; 10 bases are shared with TRBD2. Germline loops: CDR1 LNHDA, CDR2 SQIVND (reference sequence). The trim removed 5 bases at V and 4 bases at J, leaving 14 bases unmatched. There are 17 residues in the CDR3. The CDR3 region has the DNA TGTGCCAGTAGTCCAAGGGGGGGGACTAGCGACCTATACGAGCAGTACTTC. Translation gives CASSPRGGTSDLYEQYF.

The chain carries TRBV2 and TRBJ1-1, with TRBD1 identical over 11 bases. The CDR3 sequence is 16 residues long. Trimming cost V 5 bases and J 3 bases; bases outside gene matches: 8. CDR1 and CDR2 from the germline V gene are SNHLY and FYNNEI. The CDR3 coding sequence is TGTGCCAGCAGTTCCTCCGGGACAGGGGGGGACACTGAAGCTTTCTTT. Residues: CASSSSGTGGDTEAFF.

This sequence joins TRBV5-1 and TRBJ2-1; the D is unclear. CDR1 and CDR2 (germline): SGHRS, YFSETQ. This CDR3 comprises 15 residues. The V gene lost 0 bases and the J gene lost 3 bases, with 10 bases spanning the gap. CDR3: CASSLGQNNYNEQFF. The CDR3 bases are TGCGCCAGCAGCTTGGGCCAGAACAACTACAATGAGCAGTTCTTC.

The chain joins TRBV5-1 to TRBJ2-1, with 11 bases matching TRBD2. Looked up from germline, CDR1 is SGHRS and CDR2 is YFSETQ. The length of the CDR3 is 16 residues. V shed 1 base, J shed 4 bases, and the junction held 4 bases outside the gene matches. CDR3 sequence: CASSLTLAGGYNEQFF. The CDR3 bases are TGCGCCAGCAGCTTGACCCTAGCGGGGGGTTACAATGAGCAGTTCTTC.

V gene TRBV6-1 combines with J gene TRBJ2-2; TRBD1 matches 12 bases. The CDR3 is 17 amino acids. The germline V gene encodes CDR1 MNHNS and CDR2 SASEGT. Trimming removed 5 bases from V and 3 bases from J; junction bases left unmatched: 7. CDR3 coding DNA: TGTGCCAGCAGTCAAGGGGACAGGGGGCCCGACACCGGGGAGCTGTTTTTT. As protein: CASSQGDRGPDTGELFF.